This TCR beta chain derives from a study of beta chain features in type 1 diabetes (dated by TCRdb to the late 2010s). For the wider study: Mean age, gender distribution, total cell number and subset yield did not differ between patients and healthy donors. Naive and central memory subsets were obtained from all 30 or so donors, but regulatory and stem cell-like memory subsets were isolated from only 8 patients and roughly 8 healthy donors. A total of approximately 100,000,000 sorted cells were examined across all samples, and the number of cells per subset was strongly correlated with RNA yield. The study compared TCRB repertoires of sorted circulating CD4+ T cell subsets between recently diagnosed type 1 diabetes patients and matched healthy donors. Overall results and qualifications from the work: Sequencing cDNA rather than genomic DNA could over-represent highly expressing activated cells, although activation and CD3 levels did not differ between groups. Fewer insertions and more nucleotide deletions at VDJ recombination sites were observed in patients with type 1 diabetes, implying thymic rearrangement abnormalities. Only small numbers of individuals were included in the HLA sub-analyses, which left unresolved whether HLA type had any influence on TCRB rearrangement. Type 1 diabetes patients showed a moderate but significant shortening of TCRB CDR3 length in all four CD4+ subsets. PCR might favor shorter templates, but patient and control samples were amplified and corrected together, so any skew would affect both groups equally. Naive, central memory and regulatory TCRB repertoires appeared to be more similar among patients than among healthy donors.

Of note for this clone: Its antigen has not been determined. No much larger clonotype is one base removed from it; base qualities were not supplied.

At the junction V is shortened by 0 bases and J by 5 bases, with 13 bases in between. The CDR3 spans 15 residues, from the cysteine through the phenylalanine. The only DNA kept is the CDR3, 45 bases in frame from the first base. The CDR1 and CDR2 encoded by the germline V gene are SGHTA and FQGNSA. All of the isolated RNA was reverse transcribed with the High Capacity cDNA Reverse Transcription Kit, so expressed TCRB transcripts were sequenced. Naive, central memory and regulatory T cell samples underwent deep immunoSEQ sequencing, averaging about 3.5 million total reads per sample. Sorted cells were lysed in RLT buffer, and RNA was extracted using DNase-treated RNeasy Micro or Mini kits according to cell number. Each cell subset was processed on its own to prevent cross-contamination, while patient and healthy donor samples were processed together. Using the immunoSEQ multiplex PCR, TCRB sequences were amplified from cDNA into 87-bp fragments spanning the CDR3 region. Sequencing of the amplicons was done on the Illumina HiSeq platform. The authors' analysis ran thus. Synthetic template baselines were used to correct PCR bias computationally, reads within Hamming distance 2 were collapsed together, and singletons that could not be merged were discarded. Reads were aligned to IMGT to assign V, D and J genes, CDR3 length, and insertions or deletions at six rearrangement sites. Within each subset, clonotype counts were normalized to sorted cell number, and only after that were true diversity and Gini coefficients computed with the tcR R package. The overlap coefficient, calculated on TCRB nucleotide sequences, was used to measure repertoire sharing. Out-of-frame TCRB sequences from naive cells were analyzed to stand in for the pre-selection repertoire. The immuneACCESS repertoire file appears here via TCRdb, limited to in-frame rearrangements. These files lack a portion of the clones; in checked studies, under half of the deficit traces to unresolved V genes, and the cause of the others is not known. D and trimming were read from the DNA, whereas the V and J calls and clone size are those reported in that table. The sample yields 450,000 to 600,000 clones; approximately 28% were counted once. 0.06% to 0.07% of the sample belongs to the ten largest clones.

From each donor, a single peripheral blood sample of 100 to 150 mL on average was drawn into heparinised tubes. Using a panel that included CD45RO, CCR7, CD25, CD127, CD95 and CD27, naive, central memory, regulatory and stem cell-like memory CD4+ T cells were sorted on a BD FACSAria II. All sorted populations exceeded 98% purity. PBMCs were isolated right away by Lymphoprep density gradient centrifugation and were stained directly, without culture. To minimize batch effects, samples were stained and sorted in pairs, one healthy donor with one patient per experiment. This TCR was sampled from a man aged 18 to 30 in good health. In this chain, TRBV7-2 is recombined with TRBJ2-5; the best D guess is TRBD2, with 6 bases matching. The sequenced sample was naive CD4+ T cells from blood. This sample's cell subset or site label indicates: true naive CD4+ T cells. The DNA sequence reads TGTGCCAGCAGCTTAGCAACTAGCCCTGGGGAGACCCAGTACTTC. Protein translation: CASSLATSPGETQYF.